The clone carrying this TCR beta chain was counted between two and nine times. As yet, its antigen is unknown. Using its own MiXCR run on the 5' RACE reads, TCRdb lists one record per CDR3 protein. The repertoire consists of around 49,000 distinct CDR3 sequences, with around 13% occurring once and the leading ten covering under 5%. With V trimmed by 6 bases and J by 6 bases, 11 bases remained unmatched. The germline V gene encodes CDR1 MGHRA and CDR2 YSYEKL. CDR3 length: 15 amino acids. Time point denoted: longitudinal time-point 2. This sample stems from a study of neurological immune-mediated disorders. Study-wide results and caveats: The most TCR clonal expansion was seen in HTLV-1-associated myelopathy, whereas the least was seen in multiple sclerosis, below the level in healthy controls.

The clonotype comes from a male donor with HTLV-1-associated myelopathy (HAM/TSP). Material: PBMCs. The V call is TRBV4-1, the J call TRBJ1-5; 7 nucleotides line up with TRBD1. DNA for the CDR3: TGCGCCAGCAGTAGATCAGGGGGTATAGGTCAGCCCCAGCATTTT. It codes for CASSRSGGIGQPQHF.